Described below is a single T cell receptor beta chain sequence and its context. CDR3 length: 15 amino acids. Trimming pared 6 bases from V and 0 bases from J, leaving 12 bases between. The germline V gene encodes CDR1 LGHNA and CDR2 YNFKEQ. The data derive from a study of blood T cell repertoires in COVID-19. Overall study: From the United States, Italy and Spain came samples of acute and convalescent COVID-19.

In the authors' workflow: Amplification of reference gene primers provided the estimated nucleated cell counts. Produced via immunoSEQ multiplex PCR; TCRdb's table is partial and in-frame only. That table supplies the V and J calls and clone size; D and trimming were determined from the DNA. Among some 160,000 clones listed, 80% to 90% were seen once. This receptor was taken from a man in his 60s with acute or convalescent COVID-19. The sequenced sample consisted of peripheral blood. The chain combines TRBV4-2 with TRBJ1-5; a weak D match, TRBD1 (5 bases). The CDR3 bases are TGTGCCAGCAGTCTGGGACTTCCTAGCAATCAGCCCCAGCATTTT. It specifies CASSLGLPSNQPQHF.